A selection of T cell receptor beta chains follows, all from one sample in a study of shared clonotypes between healthy human individuals. TCRdb's table, derived via immunoSEQ multiplex PCR, lists solely in-frame clones and lacks some. The sample consists of 600,000 to 750,000 clones, 72% of them appearing once. Sequenced input: memory CD4+ T cells sorted from blood. These receptors came from a woman in her twenties or thirties in good health. Both conserved end residues are part of each CDR3. Not every row has a clone size; where given, it reads once, few, many or a size class.

cdr3_aa j_call v_call clone_size
CSVGWGGENIQYF TRBJ2-4 TRBV29-1 once
CASSPTGSSGNTIYF TRBJ1-3 TRBV6-5 NA
CASRLAGGRGYTF TRBJ1-2 TRBV5-4 NA
CASKRGVGTGDNEQFF TRBJ2-1 TRBV2 NA
CASSYSGLITEAFF TRBJ1-1 TRBV6-6 NA
CSATDYLLYEQYF NA TRBV29-1 NA
CASRSPGGTTYNEQFF TRBJ2-1 TRBV5-1 NA
CASSLQGVTYEQYF TRBJ2-7 TRBV7-9 NA
CASSVGLAGTDTQYF TRBJ2-3 TRBV11-3 NA
CASSLKGVTNTEAFF TRBJ1-1 TRBV5-1 NA